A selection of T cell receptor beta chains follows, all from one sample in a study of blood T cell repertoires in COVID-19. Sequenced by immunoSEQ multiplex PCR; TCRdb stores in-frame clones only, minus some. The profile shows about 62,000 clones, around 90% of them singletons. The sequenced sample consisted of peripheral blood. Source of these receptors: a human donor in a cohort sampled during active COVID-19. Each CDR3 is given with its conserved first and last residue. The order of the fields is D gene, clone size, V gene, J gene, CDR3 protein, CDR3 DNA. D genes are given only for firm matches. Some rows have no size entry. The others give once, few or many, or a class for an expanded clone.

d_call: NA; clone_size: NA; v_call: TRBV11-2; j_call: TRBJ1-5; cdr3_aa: CASSFPENQPQHF; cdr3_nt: TGTGCCAGCAGCTTCCCGGAGAATCAGCCCCAGCATTTT
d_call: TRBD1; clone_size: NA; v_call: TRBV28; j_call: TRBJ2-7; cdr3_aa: CASSPSGGPYEQYF; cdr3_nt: TGTGCCAGCAGTCCCTCAGGGGGTCCCTACGAGCAGTACTTC
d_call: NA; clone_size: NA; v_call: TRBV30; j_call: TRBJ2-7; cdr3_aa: CAWNISPGLEQYF; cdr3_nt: TGTGCCTGGAATATCAGTCCCGGGTTAGAGCAGTACTTC
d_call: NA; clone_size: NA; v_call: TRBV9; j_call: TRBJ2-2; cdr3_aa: CASSVAPDANTGELFF; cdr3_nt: TGTGCCAGCAGCGTAGCGCCCGATGCGAACACCGGGGAGTTGTTTTTT
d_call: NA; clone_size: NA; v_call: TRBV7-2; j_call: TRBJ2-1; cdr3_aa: CASSLGQVYEQFF; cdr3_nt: TGTGCCAGCAGCTTAGGTCAGGTCTATGAGCAGTTCTTC
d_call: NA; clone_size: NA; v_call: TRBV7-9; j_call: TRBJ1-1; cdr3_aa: CASSTPTGNTEAFF; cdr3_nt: TGTGCCAGCAGCACCCCGACAGGGAACACTGAAGCTTTCTTT
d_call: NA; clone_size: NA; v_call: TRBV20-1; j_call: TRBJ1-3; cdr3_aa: CSTNMLNTIYF; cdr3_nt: TGCAGTACTAACATGTTGAACACCATATATTTT
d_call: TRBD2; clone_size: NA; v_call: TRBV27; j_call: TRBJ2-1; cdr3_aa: CASSLTSGYNEQFF; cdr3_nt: TGTGCCAGCAGTTTGACTAGCGGATACAATGAGCAGTTCTTC
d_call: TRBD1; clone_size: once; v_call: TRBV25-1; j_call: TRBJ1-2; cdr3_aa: CASSEGQGSRGYTF; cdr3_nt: TGTGCCAGCAGTGAGGGACAGGGTAGTAGGGGCTACACCTTC
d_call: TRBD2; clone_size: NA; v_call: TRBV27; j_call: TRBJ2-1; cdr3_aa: CASSPGGSGRGEQFF; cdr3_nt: TGTGCCAGCAGCCCCGGGGGTAGCGGGAGAGGTGAGCAGTTCTTC
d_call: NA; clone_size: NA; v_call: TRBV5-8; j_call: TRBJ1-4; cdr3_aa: CASSNEDSFDEKLFF; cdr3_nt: TGTGCCAGCAGTAATGAAGACAGTTTCGATGAAAAACTGTTTTTT
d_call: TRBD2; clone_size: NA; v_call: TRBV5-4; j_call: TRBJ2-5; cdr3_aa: CASSVPFGGGEETQYF; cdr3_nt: TGTGCCAGCAGCGTCCCCTTTGGGGGAGGGGAAGAGACCCAGTACTTC
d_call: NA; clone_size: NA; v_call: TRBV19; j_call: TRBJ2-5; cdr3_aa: CASSGTNLGETQYF; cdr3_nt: TGTGCCAGTAGTGGGACAAACCTAGGAGAGACCCAGTACTTC
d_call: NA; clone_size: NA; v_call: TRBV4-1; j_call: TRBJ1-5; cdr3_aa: CASSQTGLNQPQHF; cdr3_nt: TGCGCCAGCAGCCAAACAGGTCTAAATCAGCCCCAGCATTTT
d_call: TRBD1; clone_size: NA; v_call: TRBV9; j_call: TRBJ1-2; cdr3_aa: CASSVTGEENYGYTF; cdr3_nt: TGTGCCAGCAGCGTCACAGGGGAAGAGAACTATGGCTACACCTTC
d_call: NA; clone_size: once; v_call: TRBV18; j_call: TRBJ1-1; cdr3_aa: CASSPRGAYEAFF; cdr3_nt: TGTGCCAGCTCACCTCGGGGGGCGTATGAAGCTTTCTTT
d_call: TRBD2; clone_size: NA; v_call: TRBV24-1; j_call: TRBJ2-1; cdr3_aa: CATSDNSGRSYNEQFF; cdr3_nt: TGTGCCACCAGTGACAATAGCGGGAGGTCCTACAATGAGCAGTTCTTC
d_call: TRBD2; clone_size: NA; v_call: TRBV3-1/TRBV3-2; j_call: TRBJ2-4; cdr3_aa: CASSQPGAGGGKNIQYF; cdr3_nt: TGTGCCAGCAGCCAGCCGGGGGCGGGCGGGGGGAAAAACATTCAGTACTTC
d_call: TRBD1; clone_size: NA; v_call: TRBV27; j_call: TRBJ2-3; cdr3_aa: CASTRGVQGYADTQYF; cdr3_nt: TGTGCCAGCACACGAGGGGTACAGGGGTACGCAGATACGCAGTATTTT
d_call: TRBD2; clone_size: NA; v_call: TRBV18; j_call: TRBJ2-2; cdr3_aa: CASTGWTSGENTGELFF; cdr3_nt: TGTGCCAGCACAGGTTGGACTAGCGGGGAGAACACCGGGGAGCTGTTTTTT